The 26 T cell receptor beta chains in this list originate from one sample, sequenced in a study of a mutant IDH1 vaccine in newly diagnosed glioma (dated by TCRdb to about 2021). Their specific antigens are unknown. In the paper's terms, the time point label means: week 11, during vaccination. A 20-mer mutant IDH1 peptide at 300 micrograms in Montanide made up each vaccine dose, which was injected subcutaneously together with topical imiquimod. The library was produced with the immunoSEQ multiplex PCR assay. Held by TCRdb, this immuneACCESS table contains in-frame sequences only and omits some clones. Under half of the omission traces to an unresolved V gene where checked; the cause of the rest is unknown. This sample has some 23,000 clones in its table, and about 70% of those were observed once. About 10% of the sample lies in the top ten. The source was peripheral blood mononuclear cells (PBMCs), collected from a glioma patient whose treatment included an IDH1 peptide vaccine. These receptors were obtained from a man aged 18 to 29 with glioma. Some clones in this sample may be carry-over from other donors' samples.

The chain is built from TRBV30 and TRBJ1-5, with no clear D. This CDR3 is built from 14 residues. Trimming took off 0 bases at V and 4 bases at J, with 10 bases between the two ends. CDR1 is GTSNPN and CDR2 is SVGIG in the germline V gene (reference sequence). As DNA, the CDR3 is TGTGCCTGGAGTGTACAATTGGGGAATCAGCCCCAGCATTTT. This sequence encodes CAWSVQLGNQPQHF.

This chain connects TRBV4-1 to TRBJ2-7; 8 positions match TRBD1. This CDR3 is built from 15 residues. With V trimmed by 1 base and J by 4 bases, 6 bases remained unmatched. Germline V CDR1 and CDR2: MGHRA, YSYEKL. Here the CDR3 reads CASSQGAGGLYEQYF. The DNA for the CDR3 is TGCGCCAGCAGCCAAGGGGCAGGGGGCCTGTACGAGCAGTACTTC.

The chain uses TRBV7-2 and TRBJ1-1; 8 bases map to TRBD1. The V gene end was trimmed by 4 bases and the J gene end by 1 base; junction bases not matched to a gene: 8. The length of the CDR3 is 16 residues. Germline V lookup: CDR1 SGHTA, CDR2 FQGNSA. The CDR3 DNA reads TGTGCCAGCAGCTCTCAGGGGGGACAGGCGAACACTGAAGCTTTCTTT. Encoded protein: CASSSQGGQANTEAFF.

The genes are TRBV5-1 and TRBJ1-1, with 7 bases fitting TRBD1. J was trimmed by 8 bases and V by 5 bases; bases with no gene match: 18. The CDR3 extends over 16 amino acids. CDR1 and CDR2 (germline): SGHRS, YFSETQ. In nucleotides, the CDR3 is TGCGCCAGCAGACAGGACGCGGTGTCAGGGGGGCAAGAAGCTTTCTTT. This translates into CASRQDAVSGGQEAFF.

The V gene is TRBV19, the J gene TRBJ2-3; D is uncertain. Germline V gene data show CDR1 as LNHDA and CDR2 as SQIVND (reference sequence). Deletions cut 3 bases from V and 5 bases from J, with 6 bases between. The CDR3 spans 12 residues. The chain's CDR3 is CASSIPGDTQYF. For the CDR3, the DNA is TGTGCCAGTAGTATCCCCGGAGATACGCAGTATTTT.

The chain couples TRBV4-2 to TRBJ2-6, with no clear D. Trimming removed 0 bases from V and 0 bases from J, with 6 bases in between. CDR1 is LGHNA, CDR2 YNFKEQ, per germline. The CDR3 loop spans 16 amino acids. In nucleotides, the CDR3 is TGTGCCAGCAGCCAAGATGGCAGCTCTGGGGCCAACGTCCTGACTTTC. Its protein is CASSQDGSSGANVLTF.

The rearrangement uses TRBV6-1 and TRBJ1-5, with 7 nucleotides matching TRBD1. The ends lost 1 base at V and 2 bases at J; junction bases unmatched: 2. Germline V lookup: CDR1 MNHNS, CDR2 SASEGT. This CDR3 contains 15 residues. The CDR3 is CASSEGGTGNQPQHF. The CDR3 region has the DNA TGTGCCAGCAGTGAAGGAGGGACAGGCAATCAGCCCCAGCATTTT.

The CDR3 here is CASSPREVTGKGNTIYF. The CDR3 nucleotides are TGTGCCAGCAGCCCGCGCGAGGTCACAGGAAAAGGAAACACCATATATTTT. The V call is TRBV7-9, the J call TRBJ1-3; D possibly corresponds to TRBD1 (5 bases). This CDR3 contains 17 residues. V gave up 5 bases and J gave up 4 bases, with 21 bases separating them. From germline, CDR1 is SEHNR and CDR2 FQNEAQ (reference sequence).

DNA for the CDR3: TGTGCCAGCCTTGGACCCAGCTCTGGGGCCAACGTCCTGACTTTC. The encoded protein is CASLGPSSGANVLTF. The V call is TRBV6-6, the J call TRBJ2-6; unclear D gene. The germline V and J ends were trimmed by 8 bases and 0 bases, with 11 bases remaining between them. The CDR3 is 15 amino acids. The germline CDR1 and CDR2 sequences are MNHNY and SVGAGI (reference sequence).

The chain couples TRBV7-9 to TRBJ1-5, with TRBD1 identical over 9 bases. After removal of 5 bases from V and 6 bases from J, the junction contained 17 bases not matched to a gene. The CDR3 totals 18 residues. Germline lookup yields CDR1 SEHNR and CDR2 FQNEAQ (reference sequence). The CDR3 sequence is CASSAGTGIRVSFQPQHF. CDR3 nucleotide sequence: TGTGCCAGCAGCGCCGGGACAGGGATTCGGGTTTCTTTTCAGCCCCAGCATTTT.

In this sample, this clone turned up once. This chain uses TRBV25-1 with TRBJ2-5; 8 nucleotides agree with TRBD1. Germline V gives CDR1 MGHDK, CDR2 SYGVNS. J was trimmed by 5 bases and V by 3 bases; bases with no gene match: 8. The CDR3 is 15 residues long. CDR3 sequence: CASSDPRTGMETQYF. DNA for the CDR3: TGTGCCAGCAGTGATCCCCGGACAGGGATGGAGACCCAGTACTTC.

This clone was detected only a few times. The rearrangement joins TRBV7-9 to TRBJ1-2; a possible D gene is TRBD1 (5 bases). Trimming cost V 1 base and J 7 bases, with 13 bases left between them. Per germline, CDR1 SEHNR and CDR2 FQNEAQ (reference sequence). The CDR3 length is 14 residues. CDR3 loop: CASSLVGAGSGYTF. The CDR3 DNA reads as TGTGCCAGCAGCTTAGTCGGGGCGGGTTCTGGCTACACCTTC. The full variable domain, rest sourced from reference TRBV7-9 and TRBJ1-2, is DTGVSQNPRHKITKRGQNVTFRCDPISEHNRLYWYRQTLGQGPEFLTYFQNEAQLEKSRLLSDRFSAERPKGSFSTLEIQRTEQGDSAMYLCASSLVGAGSGYTFGSGTRLTVV.

The J gene is TRBJ2-5, the V gene TRBV10-3; 12 bases line up with TRBD1. V gave up 8 bases and J gave up 5 bases; unmatched junction bases: 9. The germline gives CDR1 ENHRY, CDR2 SYGVKD. CDR3 length: 15 amino acids. The CDR3 sequence is CAIARGDRGLETQYF. The CDR3 coding sequence is TGTGCCATCGCGAGGGGGGACAGGGGGCTGGAGACCCAGTACTTC.

V gene TRBV5-6 combines with J gene TRBJ2-7, with D unresolved. The CDR3 extends over 13 amino acids. Trimming shortened V by 0 bases and J by 1 base, and 5 bases separated the two germline ends. Germline V gives CDR1 SGHDT, CDR2 YYEEEE. The CDR3 DNA sequence: TGTGCCAGCAGCTTGGCCTTATCCTACGAGCAGTACTTC. Translation gives CASSLALSYEQYF.

This sequence joins TRBV4-3 and TRBJ1-2, with a tentative D call TRBD1 (5 bases). Trimming cost V 0 bases and J 8 bases, with 13 bases left between them. This CDR3 has 14 amino acids. Germline values: CDR1 LGHNA, CDR2 YSLEER. The CDR3 reads CASSQDPGTRGYTF. CDR3 DNA: TGCGCCAGCAGCCAAGACCCCGGGACTCGGGGCTACACCTTC.

This clone was observed a few times. V usage is TRBV7-9 and J usage is TRBJ1-1; perhaps TRBD1 as D (6 bases). This CDR3 has 13 residues. Trimming took off 1 base at V and 4 bases at J, with 7 bases between the two ends. The V gene's germline CDR1 is SEHNR and CDR2 FQNEAQ (reference sequence). CDR3 sequence: CASSLGGGTEAFF. The CDR3 DNA reads TGTGCCAGCAGCTTAGGAGGGGGCACTGAAGCTTTCTTT.

This sequence joins TRBV18 and TRBJ2-7, with D tentatively TRBD2 (5 bases). Trimming cost V 6 bases and J 3 bases, with 9 bases left between them. Germline V gene lookup returns CDR1 KGHSH and CDR2 LQKENI. The CDR3 covers 12 residues. CDR3 in amino acids: CASSSGSYEQYF. CDR3 bases: TGTGCCAGCTCGTCGGGAAGCTACGAGCAGTACTTC.

The chain is built from TRBV27 and TRBJ1-5; tentatively, D is TRBD1 (5 bases). Per germline, CDR1 MNHEY and CDR2 SMNVEV (reference sequence). Trimming cost V 5 bases and J 3 bases, with 11 bases left between them. There are 14 residues in the CDR3. The CDR3 nucleotides read TGTGCCAGCAGTCTCAGGGAGTCCAATCAGCCCCAGCATTTT. This translates into CASSLRESNQPQHF.

The chain links TRBV9 to TRBJ2-6; D is uncertain. Germline V CDR1 and CDR2: SGDLS, YYNGEE. Trimming stripped 4 bases from V and 0 bases from J, with 11 bases between. This CDR3 contains 16 residues. CDR3 nucleotides: TGTGCCAGCAGCCTTAATCCCGGCTCTGGGGCCAACGTCCTGACTTTC. This translates into CASSLNPGSGANVLTF. Full variable domain (rest looked up from reference TRBV9 and TRBJ2-6): DSGVTQTPKHLITATGQRVTLRCSPRSGDLSVYWYQQSLDQGLQFLIQYYNGEERAKGNILERFSAQQFPDLHSELNLSSLELGDSALYFCASSLNPGSGANVLTFGAGSRLTVL.

The rearrangement links TRBV9 to TRBJ2-2; D remains ambiguous. CDR3 size: 13 residues. Germline V gene lookup returns CDR1 SGDLS and CDR2 YYNGEE. Trimming removed 3 bases from V and 4 bases from J, with 7 bases in between. CDR3 protein: CASSGSSTGELFF. The CDR3, as DNA: TGTGCCAGCAGCGGGTCTAGCACCGGGGAGCTGTTTTTT.

This chain uses TRBV6-6 with TRBJ2-3; tentatively, D is TRBD1 (6 bases). Trimming stripped 10 bases from V and 2 bases from J, with 13 bases between. This CDR3 has 13 residues. Germline lookup yields CDR1 MNHNY and CDR2 SVGAGI (reference sequence). CDR3 sequence reads: CATRGHLTDTQYF. The CDR3 nucleotides read TGTGCCACCCGGGGACACCTCACAGATACGCAGTATTTT.

With regard to this clone: Mismatch with germline at one junction end may stem from a read error. The gene calls are TRBV19 and TRBJ2-5; D is undetermined. This CDR3 has 12 amino acids. CDR1 LNHDA and CDR2 SQIVND come from the germline V gene (reference sequence). DNA for the CDR3: TGTGCCAGTAGTCAACCCCAAAAGACCCAGTACTTC. This translates into CASSQPQKTQYF. The full variable domain, completed using reference TRBV19 and TRBJ2-5, is DGGITQSPKYLFRKEGQNVTLSCEQNLNHDAMYWYRQDPGQGLRLIYYSQIVNDFQKGDIAEGYSVSREKKESFPLTVTSAQKNPTAFYLCASSQPQKTQYFGPGTRLLVL.

The chain is built from TRBV29-1 and TRBJ2-1; the match to TRBD2 covers 9 bases. V lost 0 bases and J lost 6; bases outside the gene matches: 12. Per the germline V gene, CDR1 is SQVTM and CDR2 is ANQGSEA. The length of the CDR3 is 17 residues. The CDR3: CSVEDLWSGGQLNEQFF. In nucleotides, the CDR3 is TGCAGCGTTGAAGATCTTTGGAGCGGGGGGCAACTCAATGAGCAGTTCTTC.

The V gene is TRBV5-5, the J gene TRBJ1-1; a possible D gene is TRBD1 (5 bases). The germline V and J ends were trimmed by 3 bases and 3 bases, with 9 bases remaining between them. The CDR3 is 13 amino acids. Germline CDR1 reads SGHKS; CDR2 reads YYEKEE (reference sequence). The CDR3 region is CASSSQVYTEAFF. The DNA for the CDR3 is TGTGCCAGCAGCTCACAGGTTTACACTGAAGCTTTCTTT.

V gene TRBV6-5 combines with J gene TRBJ1-1; D ambiguous. Germline V CDR1 and CDR2: MNHEY, SVGAGI. The V and J ends lost 1 base and 2 bases respectively, with 5 bases between them. The length of the CDR3 is 13 residues. CDR3 bases: TGTGCCAGCAGTTACTTGAGAAACACTGAAGCTTTCTTT. Residues: CASSYLRNTEAFF.

The V and J genes are TRBV7-9 and TRBJ2-7; D is uncertain. CDR1 is SEHNR, CDR2 FQNEAQ, per germline (reference sequence). The V end lost 4 bases, the J end lost 2 bases, and 18 bases lay between the germline ends. The CDR3 loop spans 16 amino acids. CDR3 protein: CASSSAWSQTAYEQYF. CDR3 nucleotides: TGTGCCAGCAGCTCCGCCTGGAGTCAAACGGCCTACGAGCAGTACTTC.